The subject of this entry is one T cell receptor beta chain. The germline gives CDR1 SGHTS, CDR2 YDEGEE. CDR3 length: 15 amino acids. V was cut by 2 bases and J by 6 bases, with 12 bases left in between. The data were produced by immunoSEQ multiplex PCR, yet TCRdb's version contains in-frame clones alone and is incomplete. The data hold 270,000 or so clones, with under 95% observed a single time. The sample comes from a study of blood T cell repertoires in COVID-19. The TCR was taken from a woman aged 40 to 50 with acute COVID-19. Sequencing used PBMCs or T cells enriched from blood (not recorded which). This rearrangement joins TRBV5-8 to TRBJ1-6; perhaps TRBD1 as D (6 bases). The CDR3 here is CASSFDARGNSPLHF. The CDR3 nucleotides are TGTGCCAGCAGCTTTGACGCCAGGGGTAATTCACCCCTCCACTTT.